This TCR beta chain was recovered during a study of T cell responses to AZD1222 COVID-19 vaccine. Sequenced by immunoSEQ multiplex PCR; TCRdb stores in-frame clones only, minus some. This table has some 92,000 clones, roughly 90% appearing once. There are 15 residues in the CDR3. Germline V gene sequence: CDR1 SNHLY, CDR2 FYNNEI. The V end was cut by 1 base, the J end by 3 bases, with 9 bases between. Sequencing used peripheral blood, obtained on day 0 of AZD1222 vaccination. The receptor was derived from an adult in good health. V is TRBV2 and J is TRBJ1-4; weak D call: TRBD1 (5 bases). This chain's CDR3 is CASSEERGSNEKLFF. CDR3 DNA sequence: TGTGCCAGCAGTGAAGAAAGGGGCTCTAATGAAAAACTGTTTTTT.